Detailed here is one T cell receptor beta chain. Its antigen is unknown. There are no base qualities to consult, and no much larger clone falls within one base. The data were taken from a study of blood T cell repertoires in COVID-19 (dated by TCRdb to the early 2020s). For context, the study as a whole: The collaborator samples originated in the United States, Italy and Spain and spanned the acute and convalescent phases of COVID-19. The prospective study material was composed of cDNA or gDNA derived from T cells, B-cell-depleted T cells, or PBMCs. Deeply sampled blood TCRbeta repertoires from subjects exposed to, actively infected with, or recovered from COVID-19 were included in the dataset. Where available, HLA class I and class II types were obtained from metadata supplied by the sample provider rather than from assay-based typing. A freely available public database, intended as a resource for researchers studying the immune response to SARS-CoV-2, is where the repertoires were released. A de-identified subject ID, COVID-19 status, age in years and sex were almost always included in the sample metadata. Samples were obtained from the ongoing ImmuneRACE study (first 160 participants) and from 950 to 1,500 subjects provided by 6 global collaborators.

Study-wide conclusions, independent of this receptor: The amount of clinical and demographic metadata varied by source and participant and was provided uncurated.

Whole blood was collected in K2EDTA tubes by collaborating institutions according to the institutions' own protocols. For TCRbeta analysis, collaborators shipped samples as frozen whole blood, isolated PBMCs, or DNA extracted from either of those sample types. TCRbeta CDR3 regions were amplified from genomic DNA by means of the immunoSEQ Assay, a bias-controlled multiplex PCR. Processing in the source paper ran as follows. Nucleated cell counts per sample were estimated from amplification of reference gene primers within the assay. To quantify the absolute abundance of each unique TCRbeta CDR3 rearrangement, sequence reads were collapsed and filtered. For each sample, productive Simpson clonality was calculated by taking the square root of Simpson's diversity index across productive rearrangements. TCRdb retrieved this table from immuneACCESS and kept in-frame rearrangements only. Not all clones are present; in checked studies, unresolved V genes account for under half, and no reason is known for the remainder. The V and J calls and clone size are taken from that table; D and trimming were inferred from the DNA. This sample has about 150,000 clones in its table, and over 65% of those were observed once. The top ten constitute 2.2% of the sample.

CDR1 and CDR2 are read off the germline V gene as LGHNT and FRNRAP. The germline V and J ends show losses of 3 bases and 11 bases respectively, and no gene match explains 8 bases of the junction. Spanning cysteine to phenylalanine, the CDR3 consists of 14 amino acids. The kept DNA is CDR3 alone, 42 bases in frame from the first base. The clonotype originates from a man aged 65 to 79 with acute or convalescent COVID-19. The sequence is built from TRBV12-5 and TRBJ1-4; TRBD1 agrees with 8 junctional bases. The sample consisted of peripheral blood. The base sequence is TGTGCTAGTGGTTTCGGACAGGGCCTAGGGAAACTGTTTTTT. Its coded protein is CASGFGQGLGKLFF.